These 2 T cell receptor beta chains came from one sample sequenced in a study of T cells after yellow fever vaccination (dated by TCRdb to between 2018 and 2020). Libraries were made using 5' RACE. Instrument on record: Illumina NovaSeq 6000. TCRdb passed the public sequencing reads through fastp at Q25 and MiXCR, retaining productive beta sequences. Rows with one shared CDR3 protein collapse into an entry with the most common genes and DNA. The sample contains 340,000 or so distinct CDR3 sequences, around an eighth of them found a single time. The ten top clones hold about 3% of the sample. The sample's treatment or condition label is to be understood as: live attenuated yellow fever vaccine strain. Specimen: CD4+ T cells sorted from PBMCs, collected 15 days after the yellow fever booster vaccination. All receptors derive from a man younger than 30 who received the YFV17D yellow fever vaccine.

This clonotype appeared a few times. The V gene is TRBV5-1, the J gene TRBJ1-4; 10 bases agree with TRBD1. The CDR3 loop spans 14 amino acids. Germline V CDR1 and CDR2: SGHRS, YFSETQ. The V segment lost 3 bases and the J segment 7 bases; nucleotides outside the gene matches: 3. The CDR3 DNA reads as TGCGCCAGCAGCTATGGGACAGGGGTTGAAAAACTGTTTTTT. Translation: CASSYGTGVEKLFF.

This clonotype was found a few times. The chain carries TRBV7-2 and TRBJ2-2, with a possible D match to TRBD1 (6 bases). Germline V gives CDR1 SGHTA, CDR2 FQGNSA. CDR3 length: 16 amino acids. Trimming removed 6 bases from V and 0 bases from J, with 14 bases in between. The CDR3 bases are TGTGCCAGCAGGCTTCAGGGGTCAGCGAACACCGGGGAGCTGTTTTTT. It specifies CASRLQGSANTGELFF. Supplemented by reference TRBV7-2 and TRBJ2-2, the full variable domain reads GAGVSQSPSNKVTEKGKDVELRCDPISGHTALYWYRQSLGQGLEFLIYFQGNSAPDKSGLPSDRFSAERTGGSVSTLTIQRTQQEDSAVYLCASRLQGSANTGELFFGEGSRLTVL.